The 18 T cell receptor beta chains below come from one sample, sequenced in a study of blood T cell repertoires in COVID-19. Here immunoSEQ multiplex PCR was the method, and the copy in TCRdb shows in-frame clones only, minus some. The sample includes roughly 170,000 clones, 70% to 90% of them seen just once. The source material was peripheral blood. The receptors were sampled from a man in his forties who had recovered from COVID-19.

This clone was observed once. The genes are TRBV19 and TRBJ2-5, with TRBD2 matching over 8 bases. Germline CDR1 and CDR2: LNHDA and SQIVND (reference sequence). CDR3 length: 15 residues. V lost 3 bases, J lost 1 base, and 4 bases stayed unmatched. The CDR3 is CASSIQRGFQETQYF. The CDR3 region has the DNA TGTGCCAGTAGTATCCAGCGGGGGTTCCAAGAGACCCAGTACTTC.

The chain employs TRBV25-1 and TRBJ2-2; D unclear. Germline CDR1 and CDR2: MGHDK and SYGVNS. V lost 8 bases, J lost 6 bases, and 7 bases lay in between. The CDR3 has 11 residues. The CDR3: CASSVAGELFF. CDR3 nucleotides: TGTGCCAGCTCGGTCGCCGGGGAGCTGTTTTTT.

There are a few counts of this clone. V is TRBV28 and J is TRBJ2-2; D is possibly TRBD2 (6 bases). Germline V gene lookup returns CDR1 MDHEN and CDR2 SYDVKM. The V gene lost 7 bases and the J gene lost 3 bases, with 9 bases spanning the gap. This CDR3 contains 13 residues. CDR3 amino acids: CASMRGDTGELFF. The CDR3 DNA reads TGTGCCAGCATGCGGGGTGACACCGGGGAGCTGTTTTTT.

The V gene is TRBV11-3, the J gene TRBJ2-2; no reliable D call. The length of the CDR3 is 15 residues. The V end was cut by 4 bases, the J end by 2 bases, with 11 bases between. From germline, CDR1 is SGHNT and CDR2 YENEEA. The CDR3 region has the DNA TGTGCCAGCAGCTCCTCTTGGCCCAACACCGGGGAGCTGTTTTTT. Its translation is CASSSSWPNTGELFF. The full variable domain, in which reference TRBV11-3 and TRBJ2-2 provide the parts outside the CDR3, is EAGVVQSPRYKIIEKKQPVAFWCNPISGHNTLYWYLQNLGQGPELLIRYENEEAVDDSQLPKDRFSAERLKGVDSTLKIQPAELGDSAVYLCASSSSWPNTGELFFGEGSRLTVL.

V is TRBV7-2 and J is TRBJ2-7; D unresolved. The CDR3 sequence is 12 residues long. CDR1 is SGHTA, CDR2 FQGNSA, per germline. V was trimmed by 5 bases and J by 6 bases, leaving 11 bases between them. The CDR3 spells CASSRPLTEQYF. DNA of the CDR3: TGTGCCAGCAGCCGCCCACTTACCGAGCAGTACTTC.

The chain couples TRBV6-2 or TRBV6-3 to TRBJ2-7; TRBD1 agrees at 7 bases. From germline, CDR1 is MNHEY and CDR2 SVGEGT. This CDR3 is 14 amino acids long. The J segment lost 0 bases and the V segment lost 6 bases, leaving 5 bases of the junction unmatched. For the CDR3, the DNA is TGTGCCAGCAGCCAACAGGGGACCTCCTACGAGCAGTACTTC. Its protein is CASSQQGTSYEQYF.

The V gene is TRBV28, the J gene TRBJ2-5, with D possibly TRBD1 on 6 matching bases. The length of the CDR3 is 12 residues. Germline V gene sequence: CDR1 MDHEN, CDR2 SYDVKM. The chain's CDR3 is CASRGRSETQYF. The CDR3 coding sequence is TGTGCTTCTAGGGGGAGAAGTGAGACCCAGTACTTC.

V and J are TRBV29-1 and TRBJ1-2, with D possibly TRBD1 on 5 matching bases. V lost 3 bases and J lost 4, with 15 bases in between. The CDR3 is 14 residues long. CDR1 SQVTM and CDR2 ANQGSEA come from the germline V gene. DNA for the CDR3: TGCAGCGTTGAGGGGCAGGGTAGCCTCTATGGCTACACCTTC. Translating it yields CSVEGQGSLYGYTF.

This chain's CDR3 is CASSQVPLAGGRPDTQYF. In nucleotides, the CDR3 is TGCGCCAGCAGCCAAGTGCCCTTAGCGGGAGGGCGGCCAGATACGCAGTATTTT. The chain joins TRBV4-1 to TRBJ2-3; 11 bases match TRBD2. V trimming: 1 base; J trimming: 4 bases; junction bases outside the gene matches: 10. Germline V lookup: CDR1 MGHRA, CDR2 YSYEKL. This CDR3 is 18 amino acids long.

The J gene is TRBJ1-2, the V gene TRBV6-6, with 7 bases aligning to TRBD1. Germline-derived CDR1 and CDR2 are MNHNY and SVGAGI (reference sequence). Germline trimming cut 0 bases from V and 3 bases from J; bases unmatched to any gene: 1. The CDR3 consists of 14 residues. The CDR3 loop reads CASSYSGTDYGYTF. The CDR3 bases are TGTGCCAGCAGTTACTCCGGGACAGACTATGGCTACACCTTC.

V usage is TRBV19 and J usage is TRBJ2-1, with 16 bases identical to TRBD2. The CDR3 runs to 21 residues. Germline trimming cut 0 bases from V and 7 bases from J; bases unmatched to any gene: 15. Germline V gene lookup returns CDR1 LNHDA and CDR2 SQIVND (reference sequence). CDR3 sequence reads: CASSIDLLVGTSGREGNEQFF. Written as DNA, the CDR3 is TGTGCCAGTAGTATAGATCTACTAGTTGGGACTAGCGGGAGGGAGGGTAATGAGCAGTTCTTC.

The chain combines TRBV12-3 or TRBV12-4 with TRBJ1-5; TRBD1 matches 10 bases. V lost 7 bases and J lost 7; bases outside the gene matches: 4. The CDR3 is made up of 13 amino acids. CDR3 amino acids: CASTQGQGQPQHF. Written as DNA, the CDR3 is TGTGCCAGCACGCAGGGACAGGGGCAGCCCCAGCATTTT.

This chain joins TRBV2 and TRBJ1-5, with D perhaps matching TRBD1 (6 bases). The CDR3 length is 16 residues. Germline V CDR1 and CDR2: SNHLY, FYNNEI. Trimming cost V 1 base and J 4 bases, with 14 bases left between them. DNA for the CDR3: TGTGCCAGCAGTGAAGTTCGAGGGGGGGGAAATCAGCCCCAGCATTTT. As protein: CASSEVRGGGNQPQHF.

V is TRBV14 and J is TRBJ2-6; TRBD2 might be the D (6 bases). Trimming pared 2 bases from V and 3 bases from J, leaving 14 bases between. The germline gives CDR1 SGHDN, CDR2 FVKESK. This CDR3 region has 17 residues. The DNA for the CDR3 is TGTGCCAGCAGCCAATGGGGACTGGCTTTTGGGGCCAACGTCCTGACTTTC. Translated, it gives CASSQWGLAFGANVLTF. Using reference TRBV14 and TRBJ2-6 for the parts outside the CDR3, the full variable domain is EAGVTQFPSHSVIEKGQTVTLRCDPISGHDNLYWYRRVMGKEIKFLLHFVKESKQDESGMPNNRFLAERTGGTYSTLKVQPAELEDSGVYFCASSQWGLAFGANVLTFGAGSRLTVL.

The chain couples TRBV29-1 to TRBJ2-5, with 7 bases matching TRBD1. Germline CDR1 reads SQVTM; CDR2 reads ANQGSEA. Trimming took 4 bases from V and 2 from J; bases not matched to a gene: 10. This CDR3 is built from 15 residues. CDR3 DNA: TGCAGCGTTGTGCCCACAGGGGTTACACAAGAGACCCAGTACTTC. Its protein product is CSVVPTGVTQETQYF.

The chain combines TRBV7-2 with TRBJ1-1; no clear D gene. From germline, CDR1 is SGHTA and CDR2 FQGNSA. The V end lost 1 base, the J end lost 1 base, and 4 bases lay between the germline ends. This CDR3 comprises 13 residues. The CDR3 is CASSLDSNTEAFF. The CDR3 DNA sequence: TGTGCCAGCAGCTTAGACTCGAACACTGAAGCTTTCTTT.

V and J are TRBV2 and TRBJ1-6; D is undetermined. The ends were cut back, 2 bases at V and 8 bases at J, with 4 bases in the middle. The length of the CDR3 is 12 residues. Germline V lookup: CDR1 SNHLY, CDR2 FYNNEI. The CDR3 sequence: CASSESDSPLHF. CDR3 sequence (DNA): TGTGCCAGCAGTGAATCGGATTCACCCCTCCACTTT.

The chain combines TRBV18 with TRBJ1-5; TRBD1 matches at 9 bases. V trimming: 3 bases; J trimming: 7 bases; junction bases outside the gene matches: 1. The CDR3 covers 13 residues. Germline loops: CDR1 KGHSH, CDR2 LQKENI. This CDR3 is CASSPGQGQPQHF. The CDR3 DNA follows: TGTGCCAGCTCACCGGGACAGGGACAGCCCCAGCATTTT.